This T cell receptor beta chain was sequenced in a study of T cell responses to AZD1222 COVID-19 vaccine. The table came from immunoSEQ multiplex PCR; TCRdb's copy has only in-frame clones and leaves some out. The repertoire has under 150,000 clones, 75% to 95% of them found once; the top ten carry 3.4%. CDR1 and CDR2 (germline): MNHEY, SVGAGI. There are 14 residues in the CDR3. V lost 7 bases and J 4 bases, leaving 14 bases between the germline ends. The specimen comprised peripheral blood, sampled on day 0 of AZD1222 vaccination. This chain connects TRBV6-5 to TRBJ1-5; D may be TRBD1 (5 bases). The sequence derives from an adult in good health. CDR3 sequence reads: CASTAIQGNQPQHF. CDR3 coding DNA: TGTGCCAGCACCGCCATTCAGGGTAATCAGCCCCAGCATTTT.